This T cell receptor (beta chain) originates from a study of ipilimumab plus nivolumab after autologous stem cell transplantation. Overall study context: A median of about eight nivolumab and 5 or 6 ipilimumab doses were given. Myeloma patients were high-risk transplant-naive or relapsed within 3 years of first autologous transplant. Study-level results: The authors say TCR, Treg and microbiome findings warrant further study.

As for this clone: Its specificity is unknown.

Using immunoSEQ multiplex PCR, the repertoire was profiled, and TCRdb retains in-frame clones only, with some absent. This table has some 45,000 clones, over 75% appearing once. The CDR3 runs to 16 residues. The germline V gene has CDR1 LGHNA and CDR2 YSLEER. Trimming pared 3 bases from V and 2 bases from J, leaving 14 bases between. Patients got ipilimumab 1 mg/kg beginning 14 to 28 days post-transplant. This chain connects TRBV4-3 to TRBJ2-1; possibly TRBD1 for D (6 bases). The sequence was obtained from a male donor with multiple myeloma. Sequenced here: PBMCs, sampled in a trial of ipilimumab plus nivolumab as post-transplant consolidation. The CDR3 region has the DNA TGCGCCAGCAGCCATTACAGGGACGGCACCTACAATGAGCAGTTCTTC. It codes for CASSHYRDGTYNEQFF.